The entry below describes one T cell receptor beta chain. The CDR3 covers 15 residues. Germline V gene data show CDR1 as MNHNS and CDR2 as SASEGT. V lost 1 base, J lost 2 bases, and 5 bases stayed unmatched. The data were taken from a study of OX40 agonist ivuxolimab in advanced cancers. The table came from immunoSEQ multiplex PCR; TCRdb's copy has only in-frame clones and leaves some out. The sample carries 60,000 to 85,000 clones, around 87% recorded once. At cycle 4 day 1, cycle 7 day 1, and baseline, blood was sampled. The TCR comes from an adult with an advanced solid tumor such as melanoma, head and neck, liver or kidney cancer. Sequences were derived from CD4+ or CD8+ T cells sorted from blood, sampled in a trial of the OX40 agonist ivuxolimab. This chain uses TRBV6-1 with TRBJ2-7; 7 bases are shared with TRBD1. CDR3 region: CASSEGDRVTYEQYF. CDR3 DNA: TGTGCCAGCAGTGAAGGAGACAGGGTTACCTACGAGCAGTACTTC.